This passage covers 20 T cell receptor beta chains from one sample sequenced in a study of CXCR3-negative and CXCR3-positive naive CD8 T cells. The libraries of TRB cDNA were prepared using 5' RACE with UMI labels. After re-calling the 5' RACE reads, TCRdb lists one entry per CDR3 protein, DNA absent. Reported are 100,000 to 150,000 distinct CDR3 sequences; the ten largest clones contain less than 0.55%. What was sequenced was naive CXCR3- CD8+ T cells from blood. Subset reported: CD45RO-CCR7+CD27+CD95- naive CD8+ T cells lacking CXCR3 (TNR3-). Every receptor here comes from a human donor in good health. Some clones in this sample may be carry-over from other donors' samples.

V is TRBV20-1 and J is TRBJ1-2. The CDR3 totals 13 residues. The germline V gene encodes CDR1 DFQATT and CDR2 SNEGSKA (reference sequence). This chain's CDR3 is CSAREAVPLGYTF.

The chain couples TRBV5-6 to TRBJ1-1; with no DNA, the TCRdb D assignment of TRBD1 cannot be verified. Germline V gene sequence: CDR1 SGHDT, CDR2 YYEEEE. CDR3 length: 12 residues. This chain's CDR3 is CASSLTGGIAFF.

CDR3 region: CASSTLSRNTGELFF. This chain links TRBV6-2 or TRBV6-3 with TRBJ2-2; checking the TCRdb D call of TRBD2 is not possible without DNA. CDR1 is MNHEY and CDR2 is SVGEGT in the germline V gene. The CDR3 consists of 15 residues.

V usage is TRBV7-2 and J usage is TRBJ2-7; TCRdb returns TRBD2, unconfirmable since there is no DNA. Germline-derived CDR1 and CDR2 are SGHTA and FQGNSA. This CDR3 is built from 18 residues. CDR3: CASSPSLLAGVPGHEQYF.

The J gene is TRBJ1-2, the V gene TRBV20-1. This CDR3 has 15 residues. From germline, CDR1 is DFQATT and CDR2 SNEGSKA (reference sequence). The CDR3 protein is CSARAQDNMGGGYTF.

The chain carries TRBV7-9 and TRBJ2-1; TCRdb designates TRBD2, a call that cannot be tested without DNA. Germline V gene data show CDR1 as SEHNR and CDR2 as FQNEAQ (reference sequence). The CDR3 has 12 amino acids. The CDR3 region is CASSQLGDEQFF.

The J gene is TRBJ2-5, the V gene TRBV7-3; absent DNA, TCRdb's TRBD2 call cannot be checked. The germline V gene encodes CDR1 SGHTA and CDR2 FQGTGA. CDR3 length equals 16 residues. The CDR3 spells CASSTGTSGYQETQYF.

The chain has TRBV12-3 or TRBV12-4 and TRBJ2-1. The CDR3 totals 13 residues. The CDR3 loop reads CASSLVSNNEQFF.

The chain carries TRBV27 and TRBJ2-1; TCRdb names TRBD2, which stays unverified in the absence of DNA. This CDR3 contains 16 residues. Per germline, CDR1 MNHEY and CDR2 SMNVEV (reference sequence). CDR3 sequence: CASATLAGGHYNEQFF.

The gene calls are TRBV2 and TRBJ1-4. Germline CDR1 SNHLY, CDR2 FYNNEI. The CDR3 has 14 amino acids. CDR3 in amino acids: CASRTGRGNEKLFF.

V and J are TRBV27 and TRBJ2-7; the TCRdb call, TRBD1, lacks DNA for checking. The CDR3 covers 13 residues. Germline V gene sequence: CDR1 MNHEY, CDR2 SMNVEV (reference sequence). This chain's CDR3 is CASAAGTGIEQYF.

This chain connects TRBV7-9 to TRBJ1-6; with no DNA, the TCRdb D assignment of TRBD1 cannot be verified. The CDR3 consists of 15 residues. From germline, CDR1 is SEHNR and CDR2 FQNEAQ (reference sequence). The CDR3 protein is CASSSGQGGNSPLHF.

The chain employs TRBV27 and TRBJ2-1. Looked up from germline, CDR1 is MNHEY and CDR2 is SMNVEV (reference sequence). This CDR3 has 14 residues. This CDR3 reads CASSLFDNYNEQFF.

The chain has TRBV9 and TRBJ2-3. Germline loops: CDR1 SGDLS, CDR2 YYNGEE. The CDR3 has 12 residues. This chain's CDR3 is CASGSSTDTQYF.

The J gene is TRBJ2-5, the V gene TRBV12-3 or TRBV12-4; the TCRdb D gene call, TRBD1, has no DNA to confirm it. CDR3 length equals 12 residues. CDR3 loop: CASSQGEETQYF.

The chain has TRBV4-3 and TRBJ2-1; TCRdb calls TRBD2, which cannot be checked without DNA. CDR1 LGHNA and CDR2 YSLEER come from the germline V gene. The CDR3 runs to 17 residues. CDR3 sequence reads: CASSQEKEPSPYNEQFF.

This chain joins TRBV7-9 and TRBJ2-7; TCRdb returns TRBD1, unconfirmable since there is no DNA. Germline V gene data show CDR1 as SEHNR and CDR2 as FQNEAQ (reference sequence). The CDR3 runs 14 residues. The CDR3 protein is CASSVPGQGYEQYF. Complete variable domain (other parts from reference TRBV7-9 and TRBJ2-7): DTGVSQNPRHKITKRGQNVTFRCDPISEHNRLYWYRQTLGQGPEFLTYFQNEAQLEKSRLLSDRFSAERPKGSFSTLEIQRTEQGDSAMYLCASSVPGQGYEQYFGPGTRLTVT.

The rearrangement uses TRBV12-3 or TRBV12-4 and TRBJ1-6; the D call of TRBD1 rests on TCRdb alone, since no DNA is present to check it. This CDR3 is built from 14 residues. CDR3 amino acids: CASTQSGVDSPLHF.

The CDR3 is CASSLRQGGEQYF. The rearrangement links TRBV7-9 to TRBJ2-7; TCRdb gives TRBD1 as the D gene, but with no DNA this cannot be confirmed. Germline V gene lookup returns CDR1 SEHNR and CDR2 FQNEAQ (reference sequence). The CDR3 sequence is 13 residues long.

The V and J genes are TRBV28 and TRBJ2-5. CDR3 length: 13 amino acids. Germline CDR1 and CDR2: MDHEN and SYDVKM. CDR3 loop: CASRQRTFWTQYF.